These 9 T cell receptor beta chains came from one sample sequenced in a study of blood T cell repertoires in COVID-19. Libraries were prepared by immunoSEQ multiplex PCR; TCRdb keeps only in-frame clonotypes and omits some of them. Of 200,000 to 250,000 clones listed, over 60% are singletons. Sequencing used peripheral blood. The receptors here all came from a woman between 65 and 79 years old with acute or convalescent COVID-19.

There are a few counts of this clone. The chain carries TRBV20-1 and TRBJ2-5; TRBD2 is a possible D gene (6 bases). CDR1 and CDR2 (germline): DFQATT, SNEGSKA (reference sequence). The CDR3 has 14 residues. Trimming left V 3 bases short and J 1 base short, with 12 bases between. In DNA form, the CDR3 reads TGCAGTGCTAGTCGGGGGTTCGCCCAAGAGACCCAGTACTTC. It specifies CSASRGFAQETQYF.

The table lists this clone with a count of one. CDR3: CAWGMNTGELFF. CDR3 in DNA: TGTGCCTGGGGCATGAACACCGGGGAGCTGTTTTTT. The J gene is TRBJ2-2, the V gene TRBV30, with D hard to call. Germline assignment: CDR1 GTSNPN and CDR2 SVGIG (reference sequence). V lost 5 bases to trimming and J lost 1 base, with 5 bases between them. The CDR3 sequence is 12 residues long.

The chain combines TRBV28 with TRBJ2-1, with 8 bases lining up with TRBD2. Germline values: CDR1 MDHEN, CDR2 SYDVKM. Trimming removed 1 base from V and 0 bases from J; junction bases left unmatched: 14. The CDR3 loop spans 20 amino acids. CDR3 region: CASSLSLAATNSPSYNEQFF. The CDR3 region has the DNA TGTGCCAGCAGTTTATCACTAGCGGCCACAAATTCCCCCTCCTACAATGAGCAGTTCTTC.

This clone has more than one count but fewer than ten. This sequence joins TRBV19 and TRBJ1-1, with 9 bases that match TRBD1. After removal of 6 bases from V and 5 bases from J, the junction contained 1 base not matched to a gene. The CDR3 covers 12 residues. The V gene's germline CDR1 is LNHDA and CDR2 SQIVND (reference sequence). CDR3 amino acids: CASRTGGTEAFF. DNA of the CDR3: TGTGCCAGTAGGACAGGGGGAACTGAAGCTTTCTTT.

The chain has TRBV3-1 (or the pseudogene TRBV3-2) and TRBJ2-7, with 7 bases lining up with TRBD1. Germline values: CDR1 LGHDT, CDR2 YNNKEL (reference sequence). CDR3 length equals 14 residues. Trimming at V came to 3 bases and at J to 6 bases, leaving 8 bases not matched to a gene. The CDR3: CASSQRGGQSEQYF. CDR3 coding DNA: TGTGCCAGCAGCCAGCGAGGGGGCCAGTCCGAGCAGTACTTC.

This chain uses TRBV12-3 or TRBV12-4 with TRBJ2-1, with 8 bases lining up with TRBD2. The CDR3 is 13 amino acids. With 8 bases clipped from V and 7 bases from J, the junction kept 7 bases outside the gene matches. CDR3 in DNA: TGTGCCAGCGGGGCTAGCGGGCCAAATGAGCAGTTCTTC. It yields the protein CASGASGPNEQFF.

This clone was seen many times. This chain links TRBV4-2 with TRBJ1-1; TRBD1 might be the D (5 bases). The CDR3 covers 14 residues. Germline loops: CDR1 LGHNA, CDR2 YNFKEQ. The V gene lost 4 bases and the J gene lost 4 bases, with 13 bases spanning the gap. The CDR3 spells CASSPNRQGTEAFF. CDR3 DNA: TGTGCCAGCAGCCCGAATCGGCAGGGCACTGAAGCTTTCTTT.

The chain combines TRBV10-3 with TRBJ2-3; D is perhaps TRBD1 (5 bases). Germline assignment: CDR1 ENHRY and CDR2 SYGVKD. CDR3 length: 15 residues. V lost 6 bases to trimming and J lost 0 bases, with 13 bases between them. CDR3: CAIRDLTASTDTQYF. CDR3 DNA sequence: TGTGCCATCAGGGATTTGACAGCTAGCACAGATACGCAGTATTTT.

The rearrangement links TRBV28 to TRBJ1-5; 10 bases match TRBD1. There are 15 residues in the CDR3. With 6 bases clipped from V and 1 base from J, the junction kept 3 bases outside the gene matches. Germline V gene sequence: CDR1 MDHEN, CDR2 SYDVKM. The CDR3, as DNA: TGTGCCAGCAGCGGGGACAGGGGAAGCAATCAGCCCCAGCATTTT. It specifies CASSGDRGSNQPQHF.